This T cell receptor beta chain was profiled in a study of blood T cell repertoires in COVID-19. Study at large: Samples came from the United States, Italy and Spain, spanning acute and convalescent COVID-19.

Germline V CDR1 and CDR2: MDHEN, SYDVKM. V was clipped by 4 bases and J by 5 bases; unmatched bases: 5. CDR3 length: 13 residues. Study processing details: It was from reference gene primer amplification that nucleated cell counts were estimated. Profiling relied on immunoSEQ multiplex PCR, and the TCRdb table lists in-frame clones only, not all of them. V and J calls and clone size are copied from that table; D and trimming were computed from the DNA. This repertoire shows 65,000 to 95,000 clones, approximately 90% found once; its top ten account for 2.5% to 3%. This chain uses TRBV28 with TRBJ2-7; 7 bases agree with TRBD1. The source of this sequence is a man aged 45-65 years with COVID-19, enrolled during active disease. Sequenced: peripheral blood. CDR3 residues: CASSWTGLHEQYF. CDR3 in DNA: TGTGCCAGCAGTTGGACAGGTCTCCACGAGCAGTACTTC.